A selection of T cell receptor beta chains follows, all from one sample in a study of post-analysis software for immune sequencing data. Via MiXCR, TCRdb re-called the PCR reads, giving one row per CDR3 protein. Among some 700,000 distinct CDR3 sequences listed, approximately 59% were seen once. The sequenced material came from blood. All receptors derive from a girl aged 2 to 10 with multiple sclerosis. CDR3s include the opening cysteine and the closing phenylalanine or tryptophan. A D gene is named only where the DNA matches it firmly. Clone size is not always given. Where it is, it says once, few, many or a class for expanded clones.

V gene	D gene	clone size	J gene	CDR3 protein	CDR3 DNA
TRBV5-1	TRBD1	NA	TRBJ2-5	CASSLADRDKAETQYF	TGCGCCAGCAGCTTGGCTGACAGGGATAAGGCGGAGACCCAGTACTTC
TRBV20-1	TRBD2	few	TRBJ2-5	CSARDAGEMKETQYF	TGCAGTGCTAGAGATGCGGGGGAGATGAAAGAGACCCAGTACTTC
TRBV11-2	NA	NA	TRBJ1-3	CASSPTRKGNTIYF	TGTGCCAGCAGCCCGACCAGGAAGGGAAACACCATATATTTT
TRBV7-2	NA	NA	TRBJ2-3	CASSLQVTDTQYF	TGTGCCAGCAGCTTGCAGGTCACAGATACGCAGTATTTT
TRBV6-2/TRBV6-3	TRBD1	few	TRBJ2-7	CASSFRQGNFMVEQYF	TGTGCCAGCAGCTTCAGACAGGGAAATTTTATGGTCGAGCAGTACTTC
TRBV7-2	TRBD1	NA	TRBJ2-1	CASSRNLGQGNEQFF	TGTGCCAGCAGCCGAAACCTGGGACAGGGGAATGAGCAGTTCTTC
TRBV29-1	NA	NA	TRBJ1-4	CSVAGEKLFF	TGCAGCGTTGCTGGGGAAAAACTGTTTTTT
TRBV6-1	TRBD2	NA	TRBJ2-5	CASISGSQETQYF	TGTGCCAGCATCAGCGGGAGCCAAGAGACCCAGTACTTC
TRBV7-3	TRBD2	NA	TRBJ2-7	CASSGGLAVLTSYEQYF	TGTGCCAGCAGCGGGGGACTAGCGGTACTGACATCCTACGAGCAGTACTTC
TRBV3-1	NA	NA	TRBJ1-2	CASSHTGISSQGYTF	TGTGCCAGCAGCCATACGGGCATATCGAGTCAAGGCTACACCTTC
TRBV28	NA	NA	TRBJ2-5	CASSLSDATQYF	TGTGCCAGCAGTTTGTCGGATGCGACCCAGTACTTC
TRBV15	NA	NA	TRBJ1-5	CATSRAGWGPQPQHF	TGTGCCACCAGCAGAGCGGGTTGGGGGCCTCAGCCCCAGCATTTT
TRBV9	TRBD2	NA	TRBJ2-1	CASSVLAGGIGEQFF	TGTGCCAGCAGCGTACTAGCGGGGGGCATAGGTGAGCAGTTCTTC
TRBV5-1	TRBD2	NA	TRBJ2-1	CASSRGTSGIHNEQFF	TGCGCCAGCAGCCGGGGGACTAGCGGGATTCACAATGAGCAGTTCTTC
TRBV14	NA	NA	TRBJ2-7	CASSQEGIGLYEQYF	TGTGCCAGCAGCCAAGAAGGGATAGGGTTATACGAGCAGTACTTC
TRBV7-9	NA	once	TRBJ1-2	CASSAPGLRDGYTF	TGTGCCAGCAGCGCCCCGGGGCTAAGGGATGGCTACACCTTC
TRBV20-1	NA	NA	TRBJ1-2	CSVPTDSSYGYTF	TGCAGTGTCCCGACAGATTCAAGCTATGGCTACACCTTC
TRBV5-1	TRBD2	NA	TRBJ2-1	CASSGQGGSEQFF	TGCGCCAGCAGCGGGCAGGGCGGGAGTGAGCAGTTCTTC
TRBV20-1	NA	NA	TRBJ2-7	CSASGDWTYEQYF	TGCAGTGCTAGTGGGGACTGGACCTACGAGCAGTACTTC
TRBV12-3/TRBV12-4	NA	NA	TRBJ1-4	CASSRRGPINEKLFF	TGTGCCAGCAGTCGGCGAGGGCCCATTAATGAAAAACTGTTTTTT
TRBV7-3	TRBD1	NA	TRBJ1-2	CACSLTGQGDGYTF	TGTGCCTGCAGCTTAACTGGGCAGGGGGATGGCTACACCTTC
TRBV20-1	NA	NA	TRBJ2-1	CSAIQAGRYNEQFF	TGCAGTGCTATCCAGGCGGGACGGTACAATGAGCAGTTCTTC
TRBV6-2/TRBV6-3	TRBD1	NA	TRBJ2-3	CAGSYPGQGATDTQYF	TGTGCCGGCAGTTACCCCGGACAGGGGGCTACAGATACGCAGTATTTT
TRBV6-7	TRBD1	NA	TRBJ1-2	CASSDRGGSGYTF	TGTGCCAGCAGCGACAGGGGTGGGTCTGGCTACACCTTC
TRBV20-1	NA	NA	TRBJ2-7	CSARFRGAEQYF	TGCAGTGCTAGATTCCGGGGTGCCGAGCAGTACTTC
TRBV13	TRBD1	NA	TRBJ2-5	CASSLKTGAGETQYF	TGTGCCAGCAGTTTAAAGACAGGGGCAGGAGAGACCCAGTACTTC
TRBV7-9	TRBD1	NA	TRBJ1-6	CASSPGGPYNSPLHF	TGTGCCAGCAGCCCAGGGGGTCCCTATAATTCACCCCTCCACTTT
TRBV5-1	TRBD2	NA	TRBJ2-1	CASSRAGTRGDNEQFF	TGCGCCAGCAGCCGCGCCGGGACTAGAGGCGACAATGAGCAGTTCTTC
TRBV12-3/TRBV12-4	TRBD1	NA	TRBJ2-7	CASSNPGQGVHEQYF	TGTGCCAGCAGTAATCCGGGACAGGGGGTCCACGAGCAGTACTTC